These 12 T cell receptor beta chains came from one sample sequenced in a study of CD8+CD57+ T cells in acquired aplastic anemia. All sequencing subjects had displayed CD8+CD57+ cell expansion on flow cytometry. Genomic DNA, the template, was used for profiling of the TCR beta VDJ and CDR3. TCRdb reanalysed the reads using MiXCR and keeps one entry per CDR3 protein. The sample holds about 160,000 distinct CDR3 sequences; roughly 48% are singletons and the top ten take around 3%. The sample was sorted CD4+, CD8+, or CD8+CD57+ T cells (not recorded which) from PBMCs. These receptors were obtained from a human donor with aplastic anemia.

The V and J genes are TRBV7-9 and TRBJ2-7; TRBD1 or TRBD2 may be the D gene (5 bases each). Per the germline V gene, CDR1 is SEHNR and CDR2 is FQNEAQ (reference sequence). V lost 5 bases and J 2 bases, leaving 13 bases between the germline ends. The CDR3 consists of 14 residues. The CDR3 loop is CASSPRDAAYEQYF. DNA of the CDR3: TGTGCCAGCAGCCCCCGGGACGCCGCCTACGAGCAGTACTTC. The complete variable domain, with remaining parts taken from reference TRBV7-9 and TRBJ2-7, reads DTGVSQNPRHKITKRGQNVTFRCDPISEHNRLYWYRQTLGQGPEFLTYFQNEAQLEKSRLLSDRFSAERPKGSFSTLEIQRTEQGDSAMYLCASSPRDAAYEQYFGPGTRLTVT.

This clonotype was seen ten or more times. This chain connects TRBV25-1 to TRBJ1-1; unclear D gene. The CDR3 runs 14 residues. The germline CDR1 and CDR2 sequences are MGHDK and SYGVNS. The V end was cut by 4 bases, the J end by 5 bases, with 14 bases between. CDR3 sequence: CASSGMHKTTEAFF. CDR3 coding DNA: TGTGCCAGCAGTGGAATGCACAAGACGACTGAAGCTTTCTTT. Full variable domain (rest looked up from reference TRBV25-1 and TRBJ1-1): EADIYQTPRYLVIGTGKKITLECSQTMGHDKMYWYQQDPGMELHLIHYSYGVNSTEKGDLSSESTVSRIRTEHFPLTLESARPSHTSQYLCASSGMHKTTEAFFGQGTRLTVV.

The CDR3 loop reads CASSLGSMNTEAFF. CDR3 sequence (DNA): TGTGCCAGCAGCTTAGGCAGCATGAACACTGAAGCTTTCTTT. The J gene is TRBJ1-1, the V gene TRBV7-9; D gene unclear. CDR1 is SEHNR and CDR2 is FQNEAQ in the germline V gene (reference sequence). V was pared by 1 base and J by 0 bases, with 6 bases between. CDR3 size: 14 residues.

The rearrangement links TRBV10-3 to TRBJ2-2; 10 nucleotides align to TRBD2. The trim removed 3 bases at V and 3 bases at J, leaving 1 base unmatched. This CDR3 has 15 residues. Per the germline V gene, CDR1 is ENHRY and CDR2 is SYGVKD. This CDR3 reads CAISDLAGDTGELFF. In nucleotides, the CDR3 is TGTGCCATCAGTGATCTAGCGGGAGACACCGGGGAGCTGTTTTTT.

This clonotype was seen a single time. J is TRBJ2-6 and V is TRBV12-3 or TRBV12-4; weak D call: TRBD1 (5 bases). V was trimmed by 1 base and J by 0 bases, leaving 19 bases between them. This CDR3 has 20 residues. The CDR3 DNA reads TGTGCCAGCAGTTTAGGCAGGGTCCCCGGGCTGTGCTCTGGGGCCAACGTCCTGACTTTC. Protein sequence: CASSLGRVPGLCSGANVLTF.

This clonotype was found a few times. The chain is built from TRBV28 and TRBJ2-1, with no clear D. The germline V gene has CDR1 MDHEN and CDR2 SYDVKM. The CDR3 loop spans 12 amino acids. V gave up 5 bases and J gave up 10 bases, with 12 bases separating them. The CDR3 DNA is TGTGCCAGCAGTCAAAGAAATCAGGAGCAGTTCTTC. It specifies CASSQRNQEQFF.

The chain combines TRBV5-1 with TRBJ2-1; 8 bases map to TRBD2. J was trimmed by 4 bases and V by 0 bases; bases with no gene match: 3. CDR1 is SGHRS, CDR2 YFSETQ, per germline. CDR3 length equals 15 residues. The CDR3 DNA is TGCGCCAGCAGCTTGGGCAGCGGGAGATACAATGAGCAGTTCTTC. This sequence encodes CASSLGSGRYNEQFF.

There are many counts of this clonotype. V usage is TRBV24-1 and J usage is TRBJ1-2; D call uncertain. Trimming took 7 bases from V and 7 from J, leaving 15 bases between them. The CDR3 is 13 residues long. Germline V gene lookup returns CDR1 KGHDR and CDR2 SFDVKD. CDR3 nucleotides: TGTGCCACCAGCCTCTCTAAAACCGGTGGCTACACCTTC. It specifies CATSLSKTGGYTF.

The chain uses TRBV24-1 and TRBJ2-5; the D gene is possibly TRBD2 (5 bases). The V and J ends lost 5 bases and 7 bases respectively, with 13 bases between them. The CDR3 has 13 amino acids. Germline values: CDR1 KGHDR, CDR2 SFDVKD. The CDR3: CATSGGSEGTQYF. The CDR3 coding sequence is TGTGCCACCAGTGGAGGTAGCGAAGGGACCCAGTACTTC.

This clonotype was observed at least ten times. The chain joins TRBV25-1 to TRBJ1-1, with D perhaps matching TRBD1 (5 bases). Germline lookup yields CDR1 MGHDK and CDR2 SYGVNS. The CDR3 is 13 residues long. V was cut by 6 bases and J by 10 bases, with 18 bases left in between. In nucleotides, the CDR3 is TGTGCCAGCAGCCTGCGCGAGGGCGGGGGAGCTTTCTTT. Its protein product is CASSLREGGGAFF.

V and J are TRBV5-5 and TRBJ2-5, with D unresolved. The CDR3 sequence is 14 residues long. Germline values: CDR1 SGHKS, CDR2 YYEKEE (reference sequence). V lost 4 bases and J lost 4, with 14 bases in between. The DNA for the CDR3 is TGTGCCAGCAGCGGGTCGGCCCACGGAGAGACCCAGTACTTC. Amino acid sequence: CASSGSAHGETQYF.

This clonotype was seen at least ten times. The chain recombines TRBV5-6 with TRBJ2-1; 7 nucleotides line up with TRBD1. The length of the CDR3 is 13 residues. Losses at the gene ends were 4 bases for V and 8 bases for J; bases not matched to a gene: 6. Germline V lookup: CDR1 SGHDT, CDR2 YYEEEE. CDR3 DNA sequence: TGTGCCAGCAGCCCGAGGGGGCGCGATGAGCAGTTCTTC. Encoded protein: CASSPRGRDEQFF.